The rows below give T cell receptor beta chains drawn from one sample of a study of blood T cells in healthy people across ages. Each CDR3 protein is one row after TCRdb ran MiXCR on the 5' RACE reads. The repertoire has about a million distinct CDR3 sequences, 30% to 40% of them found once; the top ten carry 10% to 15%. Sequenced input: blood. The receptors were gathered from a man aged 18-30 years in good health. CDR3s include the opening cysteine and the closing phenylalanine or tryptophan. The order of the fields is clone size, D gene, V gene, J gene, CDR3 protein, CDR3 DNA. A D gene is named only where the DNA matches it firmly. A row's size may be missing; if present it is once, few, many or a size class.

size: -; D: -; V: TRBV12-3/TRBV12-4; J: TRBJ2-1; CDR3: CASSLGTDGEQFF; DNA: TGTGCCAGCAGTTTAGGGACAGACGGTGAGCAGTTCTTC
size: -; D: -; V: TRBV7-2; J: TRBJ1-5; CDR3: CASSLEAHPYQPQHF; DNA: TGTGCCAGCAGCTTAGAGGCGCACCCATATCAGCCCCAGCATTTT
size: -; D: TRBD2; V: TRBV10-3; J: TRBJ2-1; CDR3: CAISEPFLLAGGGLFF; DNA: TGTGCCATCAGTGAGCCCTTCTTACTAGCGGGGGGAGGTCTGTTCTTC
size: -; D: -; V: TRBV14; J: TRBJ1-1; CDR3: CASRGRGAGNTEAFF; DNA: TGTGCCAGCAGAGGAAGGGGGGCTGGGAACACTGAAGCTTTCTTT
size: -; D: -; V: TRBV6-2/TRBV6-3; J: TRBJ1-4; CDR3: CASSYSLAATNEKLFF; DNA: TGTGCCAGCAGTTACTCGCTAGCAGCAACTAATGAAAAACTGTTTTTT
size: -; D: -; V: TRBV14; J: TRBJ2-5; CDR3: CASTMSSGLKQYF; DNA: TGTGCCAGCACTATGAGCAGCGGGCTTAAGCAGTACTTC
size: few; D: -; V: TRBV20-1; J: TRBJ1-5; CDR3: CSASPGGNKQPQHF; DNA: TGCAGTGCTAGCCCGGGGGGGAATAAACAGCCCCAGCATTTT
size: -; D: TRBD1; V: TRBV20-1; J: TRBJ2-5; CDR3: CSAHDRVGMETQYF; DNA: TGCAGTGCTCATGACAGGGTGGGGATGGAGACCCAGTACTTC
size: -; D: -; V: TRBV6-2/TRBV6-3; J: TRBJ2-4; CDR3: CASSRPSRENIQYF; DNA: TGTGCCAGCAGCCGCCCTAGCAGAGAAAACATTCAGTACTTC
size: -; D: -; V: TRBV4-2; J: TRBJ1-6; CDR3: CASSQDARVLHF; DNA: TGTGCCAGCAGCCAAGACGCTCGAGTCCTCCACTTT
size: -; D: TRBD2; V: TRBV20-1; J: TRBJ2-5; CDR3: CSAGLAGIDNEQYF; DNA: TGCAGTGCCGGACTAGCGGGGATTGACAATGAGCAGTACTTC
size: -; D: TRBD2; V: TRBV7-9; J: TRBJ2-1; CDR3: CASSLDVGWIAGTPYNEQFF; DNA: TGTGCCAGCAGCTTAGATGTTGGGTGGATAGCGGGGACACCCTACAATGAGCAGTTCTTC
size: -; D: -; V: TRBV19; J: TRBJ1-1; CDR3: CASSITGPELTEAFF; DNA: TGTGCCAGTAGTATTACAGGGCCGGAATTAACTGAAGCTTTCTTT
size: -; D: -; V: TRBV12-3/TRBV12-4; J: TRBJ1-2; CDR3: CASRLSTYGYTF; DNA: TGTGCCAGCAGACTAAGTACCTATGGCTACACCTTC
size: few; D: TRBD2; V: TRBV29-1; J: TRBJ2-7; CDR3: CSGTGLAPGEQYF; DNA: TGCAGCGGCACGGGACTAGCGCCGGGAGAGCAGTACTTC
size: many; D: TRBD1; V: TRBV7-8; J: TRBJ1-2; CDR3: CASSLSGQAYGYTF; DNA: TGTGCCAGCAGCTTAAGTGGACAGGCTTATGGCTACACCTTC
size: -; D: -; V: TRBV20-1; J: TRBJ1-5; CDR3: CSARESGWNQPQHF; DNA: TGCAGTGCTAGAGAATCAGGGTGGAATCAGCCCCAGCATTTT
size: few; D: -; V: TRBV29-1; J: TRBJ2-3; CDR3: CSVVGQYTDTQYF; DNA: TGCAGCGTTGTAGGGCAGTACACAGATACGCAGTATTTT
size: few; D: -; V: TRBV24-1; J: TRBJ2-1; CDR3: CATSVPGGRDYEQFF; DNA: TGTGCCACCAGTGTGCCGGGGGGCCGGGATTATGAGCAGTTCTTC
size: many; D: -; V: TRBV20-1; J: TRBJ2-5; CDR3: CSASPKTGRQETQYF; DNA: TGCAGTGCTTCCCCCAAGACAGGGAGGCAAGAGACCCAGTACTTC
size: few; D: -; V: TRBV6-9; J: TRBJ1-2; CDR3: CASSTIEGSGYTF; DNA: TGTGCCAGCAGTACCATCGAGGGCTCTGGCTACACCTTC
size: -; D: -; V: TRBV28; J: TRBJ2-2; CDR3: CAHRTFTGGTGELFF; DNA: TGTGCCCACCGGACGTTTACCGGGGGCACCGGGGAGCTGTTTTTT
size: -; D: -; V: TRBV18; J: TRBJ1-4; CDR3: CASSRPGTRNEKLFF; DNA: TGTGCCAGCTCACGACCCGGGACTCGGAATGAAAAACTGTTTTTT